These T cell receptor beta chains were read from a single sample in a study of T cells in Graves' hyperthyroidism and ophthalmopathy. TCRdb analysed the multiplex PCR reads with MiXCR anew, one entry per CDR3 protein. The sample contains around 560,000 distinct CDR3 sequences, approximately 15% of which appear only once. The sample comprised blood. The receptor source for this set is a woman aged 18-30 years with Graves' hyperthyroidism. Both conserved end residues are part of each CDR3. The D gene is left open where the match is weak. A clone size is listed for some rows: how often the clone was seen (once, few, many), or a class if it is expanded.

CASSTMTGSGEQYF	TGCGCCAGCAGCACCATGACAGGATCGGGGGAGCAGTACTTC	TRBV5-1	NA	few	TRBJ2-7
CAIRRTSTDTQYF	TGTGCCATCCGGAGGACTAGCACAGATACGCAGTATTTT	TRBV27	NA	NA	TRBJ2-3
CASSTTIDYGYTF	TGTGCCAGTAGTACGACAATCGACTATGGCTACACCTTC	TRBV19	NA	NA	TRBJ1-2
CASSHSSGDYEQYF	TGTGCCAGCAGCCATTCTAGCGGGGACTACGAGCAGTACTTC	TRBV3-1	TRBD2	few	TRBJ2-7
CASQSGLGREQYF	TGTGCCAGCCAGAGCGGGTTGGGGCGCGAGCAGTACTTC	TRBV7-2	NA	NA	TRBJ2-7
CASSEAGGDEQFF	TGTGCCAGCAGTGAAGCGGGAGGAGATGAGCAGTTCTTC	TRBV6-1	NA	NA	TRBJ2-1
CSAPGPQAVSYNEQFF	TGCAGTGCTCCTGGTCCCCAGGCCGTCTCCTACAATGAGCAGTTCTTC	TRBV20-1	NA	many	TRBJ2-1
CHSEGEQYF	TGTCATTCCGAGGGGGAGCAGTACTTC	TRBV6-7	NA	few	TRBJ2-7
CASSASVAGLHQPQHF	TGTGCCAGCAGTGCCTCCGTGGCGGGTCTTCATCAGCCCCAGCATTTT	TRBV2	NA	many	TRBJ1-5
CASSQARANTGELFF	TGTGCCAGCAGCCAAGCCAGGGCGAACACCGGGGAGCTGTTTTTT	TRBV14	NA	NA	TRBJ2-2
CSAPIADTQYF	TGCAGTGCTCCGATAGCGGATACGCAGTATTTT	TRBV20-1	NA	few	TRBJ2-3
CASSSAPSGYYNEQFF	TGTGCCAGCAGCTCAGCCCCTAGCGGGTACTACAATGAGCAGTTCTTC	TRBV7-8	TRBD2	many	TRBJ2-1
CASSYRGAMEETQYF	TGCGCCAGCAGTTACAGGGGGGCGATGGAGGAGACCCAGTACTTC	TRBV5-1	TRBD1	NA	TRBJ2-5
CASSNPDQNLYEQYF	TGTGCCAGCAGCAACCCCGACCAGAACCTCTACGAGCAGTACTTC	TRBV11-2	NA	many	TRBJ2-7
CASSWAGGAEDTQYF	TGCGCCAGCAGCTGGGCGGGGGGAGCGGAAGATACGCAGTATTTT	TRBV5-1	TRBD2	NA	TRBJ2-3
CAIRLAGGPEESSYEQYF	TGTGCCATCAGACTTGCGGGAGGGCCAGAAGAGAGCTCCTACGAGCAGTACTTC	TRBV10-3	TRBD2	NA	TRBJ2-7
CASSLGETSGNTIYF	TGTGCCAGCAGTTTAGGAGAGACCTCTGGAAACACCATATATTTT	TRBV27	NA	few	TRBJ1-3
CASSPYKGLITEAFF	TGTGCCAGCAGCCCTTATAAGGGGCTAATTACTGAAGCTTTCTTT	TRBV3-1	NA	NA	TRBJ1-1
CASRTGTAYGYTF	TGTGCCAGCAGGACCGGGACCGCCTATGGCTACACCTTC	TRBV12-3/TRBV12-4	NA	many	TRBJ1-2
CASSDPTSGRAYEQYF	TGTGCCAGCAGTGACCCGACTAGCGGGAGGGCCTACGAGCAGTACTTC	TRBV2	TRBD2	many	TRBJ2-7
CASSERQGNSPLHF	TGTGCCAGCAGTGAGAGGCAGGGGAATTCACCCCTCCACTTT	TRBV6-4	NA	NA	TRBJ1-6
CASSFRGVGYNEQFF	TGCGCCAGCAGCTTCAGGGGGGTGGGATACAATGAGCAGTTCTTC	TRBV5-1	NA	many	TRBJ2-1
CASSLVGPDADTQYF	TGCGCCAGCAGCTTGGTAGGCCCGGACGCAGATACGCAGTATTTT	TRBV5-1	NA	many	TRBJ2-3
CASSLGLSSGANVLTF	TGTGCCAGCAGTCTCGGCCTAAGCTCTGGGGCCAACGTCCTGACTTTC	TRBV12-3/TRBV12-4	NA	NA	TRBJ2-6
CASSYPSRGLETQYF	TGTGCCAGCAGTTACCCTAGCAGGGGGTTGGAGACCCAGTACTTC	TRBV6-5	TRBD1	NA	TRBJ2-5
CASSYSLVGLPYEQYF	TGTGCCAGCAGTTACTCCTTGGTAGGGCTTCCCTACGAGCAGTACTTC	TRBV6-6	NA	many	TRBJ2-7
CASSADYTYEQYF	TGTGCCAGCAGCGCTGACTACACCTACGAGCAGTACTTC	TRBV7-9	NA	many	TRBJ2-7
CASSVGGGDYGYTF	TGTGCCAGCAGCGTAGGAGGGGGAGACTATGGCTACACCTTC	TRBV9	NA	many	TRBJ1-2
CASSSSGRPGNTIYF	TGTGCCAGCAGCTCGTCGGGACGTCCTGGAAACACCATATATTTT	TRBV7-9	NA	NA	TRBJ1-3
CATSGRAMYNEQFF	TGTGCCACTAGCGGGAGGGCAATGTACAATGAGCAGTTCTTC	TRBV19	TRBD2	once	TRBJ2-1
CASSRRTGTSGANVLTF	TGTGCCAGTAGTAGAAGAACAGGGACCTCTGGGGCCAACGTCCTGACTTTC	TRBV19	NA	many	TRBJ2-6
CASRKPGQGIAALETQYF	TGTGCCAGCAGAAAACCGGGACAGGGAATAGCGGCATTGGAGACCCAGTACTTC	TRBV28	TRBD1	NA	TRBJ2-5
CASQGTNYGYTF	TGTGCCAGCCAGGGGACAAACTATGGCTACACCTTC	TRBV12-3/TRBV12-4	NA	NA	TRBJ1-2
CASGFSSYEQYF	TGTGCTAGTGGTTTTTCTTCCTACGAGCAGTACTTC	TRBV12-5	NA	NA	TRBJ2-7
CASGLVWGTSDYNEQFF	TGTGCTAGTGGTTTGGTATGGGGGACTAGTGACTACAATGAGCAGTTCTTC	TRBV12-5	TRBD2	NA	TRBJ2-1
CASSEKTGGNEKLFF	TGTGCCAGCAGTGAGAAGACAGGAGGGAATGAAAAACTGTTTTTT	TRBV6-1	NA	many	TRBJ1-4
CASSSQLAGVDNEQFF	TGTGCCAGCAGTTCCCAACTAGCGGGAGTAGACAATGAGCAGTTCTTC	TRBV6-9	TRBD2	NA	TRBJ2-1
CASTYASGGYNEQFF	TGTGCCAGCACCTACGCTAGCGGGGGGTACAATGAGCAGTTCTTC	TRBV6-2/TRBV6-3	TRBD2	many	TRBJ2-1
CASSPPSRSYNEQFF	TGTGCCAGCTCACCACCGAGTAGATCTTACAATGAGCAGTTCTTC	TRBV18	NA	many	TRBJ2-1
CASSTAGEETQYF	TGTGCCAGCTCAACTGCCGGGGAAGAGACCCAGTACTTC	TRBV18	NA	many	TRBJ2-5
CASRYRAASEKLFF	TGTGCCAGCAGGTACAGGGCCGCGAGTGAAAAACTGTTTTTT	TRBV12-3/TRBV12-4	NA	many	TRBJ1-4
CASSEVRTQETQYF	TGTGCCAGCAGTGAAGTCAGGACCCAAGAGACCCAGTACTTC	TRBV2	NA	NA	TRBJ2-5